This entry features one T cell receptor beta chain sequence. The data are from a study of T cell changes during pregnancy in multiple sclerosis. In germline, CDR1 is SGHTA, CDR2 FQGTGA. J lost 4 bases, V lost 1 base, and 9 bases had no gene match. There are 16 residues in the CDR3. Method: immunoSEQ multiplex PCR; TCRdb's copy keeps in-frame clones and lacks some. Of 50,000 to 60,000 clones detected, around nine tenths appear once; the ten largest clones hold approximately 0.27%. This sequence joins TRBV7-3 and TRBJ2-5; 7 bases agree with TRBD2. The source material was CD4+ T cells from peripheral blood mononuclear cells, sampled in the second trimester of pregnancy. This sequence was found in a female donor with multiple sclerosis, enrolled in a pregnancy study. CDR3 sequence reads: CASSLIPTSIPETQYF. The CDR3 coding sequence is TGTGCCAGCAGCTTAATCCCGACTAGCATCCCAGAGACCCAGTACTTC.